The text below deals with one TCR beta chain. Its antigen is undetermined. The source of the sample is a study of post-analysis software for immune sequencing data. Study-level information: In terms of disease course, relapsing-remitting, secondary progressive and progressive-relapsing multiple sclerosis were included. The study's findings and limits: For normalized Chao1 diversity, multiple sclerosis patients scored significantly lower than controls did. There were a few TRBV segments more frequent in patients than controls, and TRBV5-6, TRBV5-1 and TRBV20-1 were among them. By F measure, samples from a shared preparation batch strongly co-clustered.

Unique molecular identifiers were built into the TCR beta cDNA libraries. When about 0.9 to 11 million T cells were used, they gave about 540,000 cDNA molecules. A single record per CDR3 protein comes from TCRdb applying MiXCR to the PCR reads. The sample lists 700,000 to 800,000 distinct CDR3 sequences; approximately 30% were seen once. This CDR3 region has 15 residues. CDR1 is LGHNA and CDR2 is YNFKEQ in the germline V gene. Trimming left V 4 bases short and J 4 bases short, with 15 bases between. The J gene is TRBJ2-3, the V gene TRBV4-2, with TRBD1 as a possible D gene (6 bases). The sample was blood. The receptor comes from a girl aged 10-17 years with multiple sclerosis. The CDR3, as DNA: TGTGCCAGCAGCCGAGATGCGGCAGGGGCAGATACGCAGTATTTT. Protein sequence: CASSRDAAGADTQYF.